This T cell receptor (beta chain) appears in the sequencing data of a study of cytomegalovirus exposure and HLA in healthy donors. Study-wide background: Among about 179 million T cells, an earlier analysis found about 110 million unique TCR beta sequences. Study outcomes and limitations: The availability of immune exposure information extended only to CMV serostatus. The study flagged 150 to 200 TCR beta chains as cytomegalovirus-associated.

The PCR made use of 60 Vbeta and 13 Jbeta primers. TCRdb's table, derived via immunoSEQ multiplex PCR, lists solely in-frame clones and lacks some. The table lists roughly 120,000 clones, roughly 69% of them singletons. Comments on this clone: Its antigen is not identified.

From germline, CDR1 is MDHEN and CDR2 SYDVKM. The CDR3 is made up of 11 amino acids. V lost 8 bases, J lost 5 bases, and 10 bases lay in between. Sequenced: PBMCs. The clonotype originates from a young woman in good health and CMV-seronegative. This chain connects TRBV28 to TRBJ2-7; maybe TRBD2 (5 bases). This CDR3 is CASSSPHEQYF. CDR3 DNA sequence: TGTGCCAGCTCTAGCCCCCACGAGCAGTACTTC. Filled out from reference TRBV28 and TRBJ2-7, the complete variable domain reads DVKVTQSSRYLVKRTGEKVFLECVQDMDHENMFWYRQDPGLGLRLIYFSYDVKMKEKGDIPEGYSVSREKKERFSLILESASTNQTSMYLCASSSPHEQYFGPGTRLTVT.